A selection of T cell receptor beta chains follows, all from one sample in a study of shared clonotypes between healthy human individuals. The repertoire was sequenced with immunoSEQ multiplex PCR; TCRdb's copy has only in-frame clones and lacks some. The sample lists about 1 million clones, about 70% occurring once. Material for sequencing was memory CD4+ T cells sorted from blood. These receptors all come from a man aged 18 to 30 in good health. The CDR3 runs from the conserved cysteine through the conserved F or W. D genes are given only for firm matches. The size entry is marked missing in some rows and otherwise reads once, few, many or a size class.

TRBJ2-3 | . | TRBV11-2 | . | CASSLNLEPTDTQYF | TGTGCCAGCAGCCTTAACTTGGAGCCGACAGATACGCAGTATTTT
TRBJ2-2 | TRBD2 | TRBV13 | . | CASRKASGVNTGELFF | TGTGCCAGCCGAAAGGCTAGCGGGGTGAACACCGGGGAGCTGTTTTTT
TRBJ2-5 | TRBD1 | TRBV9 | once | CASSLGTGGFETQYF | TGTGCCAGCAGCCTCGGGACAGGGGGGTTTGAGACCCAGTACTTC
TRBJ2-5 | TRBD2 | TRBV10-2 | . | CASSDARGGRETQYF | TGCGCCAGCAGTGACGCGCGGGGGGGTCGGGAGACCCAGTACTTC
TRBJ2-7 | TRBD1 | TRBV6-5 | . | CASSYDEQGFGYEQYF | TGTGCCAGCAGTTACGACGAACAGGGGTTTGGTTACGAGCAGTACTTC
TRBJ1-5 | . | TRBV5-6 | . | CASTMDGGFENQPQHF | TGTGCCAGCACGATGGATGGGGGGTTTGAGAATCAGCCCCAGCATTTT
TRBJ1-1 | . | TRBV7-3 | . | CASSPKRRLNTEAFF | TGTGCCAGCAGCCCAAAACGGAGGCTGAACACTGAAGCTTTCTTT
TRBJ2-5 | . | TRBV6-5 | . | CASSYSRLGETQYF | TGTGCCAGCAGTTACTCGAGGTTAGGGGAGACCCAGTACTTC
TRBJ2-7 | TRBD2 | TRBV19 | . | CASSPAGGPYEQYF | TGTGCCAGTAGCCCAGCGGGAGGGCCGTACGAGCAGTACTTC
TRBJ1-6 | . | TRBV7-2 | . | CASSRPGDNSPLHF | TGTGCCAGCAGCCGGCCGGGTGATAATTCACCCCTCCACTTT
TRBJ2-3 | . | TRBV7-9 | . | CASSLSRTQYF | TGTGCCAGCAGCTTATCCCGTACGCAGTATTTT
TRBJ2-5 | . | TRBV14 | . | CASSQTSTQYF | TGTGCCAGCAGCCAGACCAGCACCCAGTACTTC
TRBJ1-4 | TRBD1 | TRBV27 | many | CASSFLTGGEKLFF | TGTGCCAGCAGTTTTCTAACAGGGGGTGAAAAACTGTTTTTT
TRBJ1-4 | . | TRBV4-2 | . | CASSPAANEKLFF | TGTGCCAGCAGCCCGGCTGCTAATGAAAAACTGTTTTTT
TRBJ2-1 | TRBD1 | TRBV16 | . | CASSPRTGAGYEQFF | TGTGCCAGCAGCCCTCGGACAGGGGCGGGTTATGAGCAGTTCTTC
TRBJ2-2 | . | TRBV7-3 | once | CASSLFPANTGELFF | TGTGCCAGCAGCTTGTTTCCGGCGAACACCGGGGAGCTGTTTTTT
TRBJ2-5 | TRBD2 | TRBV9 | . | CASSGGTSGLTQYF | TGTGCCAGCAGCGGTGGGACTAGCGGGCTGACCCAGTACTTC
TRBJ1-2 | TRBD1 | TRBV5-4 | . | CASSLGQGVGYGYTF | TGTGCCAGCAGCTTGGGACAGGGAGTAGGGTATGGCTACACCTTC
TRBJ1-6 | . | TRBV2 | . | CASSRGQGNSPLHF | TGTGCCAGCTCTCGCGGGCAGGGAAATTCACCCCTCCACTTT
TRBJ2-5 | TRBD2 | TRBV2 | . | CASMYRWGLSKIQETQYF | TGTGCCAGCATGTATCGCTGGGGACTAAGTAAAATCCAAGAGACCCAGTACTTC
TRBJ2-1 | . | TRBV11-2 | few | CASSLTFEQFF | TGTGCCAGCAGCTTAACGTTTGAGCAGTTCTTC
TRBJ1-5 | . | TRBV29-1 | few | CSVLSSGSNQPQHF | TGCAGCGTCCTCAGTTCAGGGAGCAATCAGCCCCAGCATTTT
TRBJ1-2 | . | TRBV29-1 | . | CSVEAGASYGYTF | TGCAGCGTTGAAGCAGGAGCTAGCTATGGCTACACCTTC
TRBJ2-7 | . | TRBV6-5 | . | CASRDTNYEQYF | TGTGCCAGCAGGGACACTAACTACGAGCAGTACTTC
TRBJ1-4 | . | TRBV28 | many | CASTPFSVQKLFF | TGTGCCAGCACCCCTTTCTCGGTTCAAAAACTGTTTTTT
TRBJ2-3 | TRBD2 | TRBV19 | . | CASRKSGNADTQYF | TGTGCCAGTAGGAAAAGCGGGAATGCTGATACGCAGTATTTT
TRBJ1-2 | . | TRBV11-1 | . | CASSLRTGTVHGYTF | TGTGCCAGCAGCCTAAGAACAGGGACGGTGCATGGCTACACCTTC
TRBJ2-5 | TRBD1 | TRBV19 | . | CASSAWTGEETQYF | TGTGCCAGTAGTGCATGGACAGGGGAGGAGACCCAGTACTTC
TRBJ2-2 | TRBD1 | TRBV5-1 | . | CASRPGQGSNTGELFF | TGCGCCAGCAGACCCGGACAGGGATCGAACACCGGGGAGCTGTTTTTT
TRBJ1-5 | TRBD1 | TRBV23-1 | . | CASSQSGTAPEGAQHF | TGCGCCAGCAGTCAATCAGGGACAGCTCCTGAAGGGGCCCAGCATTTT
TRBJ2-4 | . | TRBV18 | once | CASSPLGQSGNIQYF | TGTGCCAGCTCACCATTAGGGCAGTCAGGAAACATTCAGTACTTC
TRBJ2-1 | TRBD1 | TRBV6-5 | few | CASSKPGQVFEQFF | TGTGCCAGCAGTAAGCCGGGACAGGTGTTCGAGCAGTTCTTC
TRBJ1-6 | . | TRBV7-2 | . | CASSFMPSPQSPLHF | TGTGCCAGCAGCTTTATGCCCAGCCCGCAGTCACCCCTCCACTTT
TRBJ2-2 | TRBD2 | TRBV27 | many | CASSSRTSGSLVGELFF | TGTGCCAGCAGTTCTCGGACTAGCGGGAGTTTGGTCGGGGAGCTGTTTTTT
TRBJ2-1 | . | TRBV6-1 | few | CASSDRVLSDEQFF | TGTGCCAGCAGTGACAGGGTCCTTAGCGATGAGCAGTTCTTC
TRBJ2-3 | . | TRBV5-1 | . | CASSTRQDTQYF | TGCGCCAGCAGCACACGACAGGATACGCAGTATTTT
TRBJ2-3 | TRBD1 | TRBV11-2 | . | CASSSRQGARDTQYF | TGTGCCAGCAGCTCACGACAGGGGGCAAGGGATACGCAGTATTTT
TRBJ1-5 | . | TRBV2 | few | CASSLEGQADQHF | TGTGCCAGCAGTCTCGAGGGACAAGCAGACCAGCATTTT
TRBJ1-3 | . | TRBV10-2 | . | CASSPNGNTIYF | TGCGCCAGCAGTCCCAATGGAAACACCATATATTTT
TRBJ1-3 | TRBD1 | TRBV7-9 | . | CASSFDRVGNTIYF | TGTGCCAGCAGCTTCGACAGGGTTGGAAACACCATATATTTT
TRBJ1-1 | . | TRBV30 | . | CAWSVLDGNTEAFF | TGTGCCTGGAGTGTCCTGGATGGGAACACTGAAGCTTTCTTT
TRBJ2-3 | . | TRBV4-3 | once | CASSQDPRAGASTQYF | TGCGCCAGCAGCCAAGATCCCAGGGCGGGGGCGTCGACGCAGTATTTT
TRBJ2-3 | . | TRBV7-2 | . | CASSLLRGDTQYF | TGTGCCAGCAGCCTCCTCCGGGGAGATACGCAGTATTTT
TRBJ1-2 | . | TRBV15 | . | CATSRVGASYGYTF | TGTGCCACCTCGAGGGTGGGGGCTTCCTATGGCTACACCTTC